This TCR beta chain is from a study of blood T cell repertoires in COVID-19. Study-level background: Sites in the United States, Italy and Spain provided acute and convalescent COVID-19 samples. The cDNA or gDNA used as material had been derived from T cells, B-cell-depleted T cells, or PBMCs.

The germline V gene encodes CDR1 SGHDT and CDR2 YYEEEE. V lost 5 bases, J lost 5 bases, and 16 bases lay in between. The length of the CDR3 is 14 residues. As processed by the authors: Counts of nucleated cells, estimated from reference gene primer amplification, were obtained. Method: immunoSEQ multiplex PCR; TCRdb's copy keeps in-frame clones and lacks some. V and J calls and clone size are as listed in that table; D and trimming were resolved from the DNA. The sample comprises 150,000 to 200,000 clones, approximately 91% of which are singletons, and about 5.3% rests with the top ten. One Seattle source followed patients from active infection through their disease course.

The sample was peripheral blood. The V call is TRBV5-6, the J call TRBJ1-2; D is undetermined. The TCR was taken from a man in his late teens or twenties with COVID-19, enrolled during active disease. The CDR3 reads CASRATPGRYGYTF. The CDR3 nucleotides read TGTGCCAGCAGAGCTACCCCGGGGAGGTATGGCTACACCTTC.